The rows below give T cell receptor beta chains drawn from one sample of a study of blood T cell repertoires in COVID-19. Here immunoSEQ multiplex PCR was the method, and the copy in TCRdb shows in-frame clones only, minus some. In the table there are tens of thousands of clones, 90% of which are singletons. What was sequenced was peripheral blood. Receptors were obtained from a man aged 45-65 years with acute or convalescent COVID-19. CDR3s include the opening cysteine and the closing phenylalanine or tryptophan. The D gene is left open where the match is weak. Where a row states a size, it is once, few, many or the class of an expanded clone; other rows omit it.

v_call	clone_size	d_call	j_call	cdr3_aa
TRBV11-2	-	-	TRBJ1-1	CASSLGEEAFF
TRBV7-2	few	TRBD2	TRBJ2-2	CASSLQPAGGSGELFF
TRBV18	once	-	TRBJ1-4	CASSHSTSENEKLFF
TRBV6-5	-	-	TRBJ2-7	CASSYSVPGYEQYF
TRBV9	-	-	TRBJ2-4	CASSVGSENIQYF
TRBV11-3	-	TRBD1	TRBJ1-1	CASSLTGGTEAFF
TRBV6-6	-	TRBD1	TRBJ1-2	CASSLGTGHGYTF
TRBV9	once	TRBD1	TRBJ1-5	CASSLTGTGDQPQHF
TRBV16	-	-	TRBJ1-6	CASSPDSSLHF
TRBV19	-	-	TRBJ2-5	CASSETGGGGTQYF
TRBV29-1	-	-	TRBJ1-2	CSVGGFGYGYTF
TRBV11-2	-	TRBD1	TRBJ1-2	CASSLDRGYYGYTF
TRBV7-8	-	TRBD2	TRBJ2-5	CASSARLAEPQETQYF
TRBV11-2	-	-	TRBJ2-1	CASSLWPAGSEQFF
TRBV3-1/TRBV3-2	-	TRBD1	TRBJ2-2	CATLNRGGSFSTGELFF
TRBV19	-	-	TRBJ2-5	CASSTTAPITKTQYF
TRBV21-1	-	-	TRBJ2-2	CASYWTGATGELFF
TRBV18	-	TRBD1	TRBJ1-2	CASSLSRDRGYGYTF
TRBV18	-	TRBD2	TRBJ2-3	CASSHGTSGSTDTQYF
TRBV30	-	-	TRBJ2-7	CAWSGQAGGQYF
TRBV7-2	-	TRBD1	TRBJ2-5	CASSLGDRVTKTQYF
TRBV7-9	-	TRBD1	TRBJ1-1	CASSLRAGTGNTEAFF
TRBV10-1	-	TRBD2	TRBJ2-4	CASSGSGGKNIQYF
TRBV3-1/TRBV3-2	-	TRBD1	TRBJ1-1	CASSQSQGLGAFF
TRBV30	-	-	TRBJ1-3	CAWRQAATGNTIYF
TRBV19	-	-	TRBJ1-1	CASSQTAMNTEAFF
TRBV28	-	TRBD1	TRBJ1-2	CASQGARNFGGYTF
TRBV28	-	TRBD1	TRBJ1-5	CASIPGRGQSQNSNQPQHF
TRBV3-1/TRBV3-2	once	TRBD2	TRBJ2-3	CASSRLAGGADTQYF
TRBV5-5	-	-	TRBJ2-5	CASSLGHTKQETQYF
TRBV27	-	-	TRBJ1-1	CASVGGGNTEAFF
TRBV4-1	-	TRBD2	TRBJ2-7	CASSQGIAGTYEQYF
TRBV3-1/TRBV3-2	once	TRBD1	TRBJ1-4	CASSQVPGQAYEKLFF
TRBV7-2	-	-	TRBJ1-5	CASSSRVDQPQHF
TRBV19	-	TRBD2	TRBJ2-3	CASNRGPIISGSPDTQYF
TRBV6-1	-	TRBD2	TRBJ2-7	CASSGRTSGRAVDEQYF